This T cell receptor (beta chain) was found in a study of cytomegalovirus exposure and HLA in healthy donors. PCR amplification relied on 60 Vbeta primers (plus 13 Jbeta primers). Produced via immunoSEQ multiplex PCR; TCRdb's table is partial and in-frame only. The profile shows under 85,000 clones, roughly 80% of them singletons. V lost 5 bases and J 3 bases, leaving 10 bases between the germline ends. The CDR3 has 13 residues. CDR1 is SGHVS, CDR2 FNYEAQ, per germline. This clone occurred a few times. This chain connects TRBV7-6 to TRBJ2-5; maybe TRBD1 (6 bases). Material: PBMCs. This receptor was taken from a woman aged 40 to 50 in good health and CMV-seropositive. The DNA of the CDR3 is TGTGCCAGCAGCCCGGACAGAAAAGAGACCCAGTACTTC. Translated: CASSPDRKETQYF.